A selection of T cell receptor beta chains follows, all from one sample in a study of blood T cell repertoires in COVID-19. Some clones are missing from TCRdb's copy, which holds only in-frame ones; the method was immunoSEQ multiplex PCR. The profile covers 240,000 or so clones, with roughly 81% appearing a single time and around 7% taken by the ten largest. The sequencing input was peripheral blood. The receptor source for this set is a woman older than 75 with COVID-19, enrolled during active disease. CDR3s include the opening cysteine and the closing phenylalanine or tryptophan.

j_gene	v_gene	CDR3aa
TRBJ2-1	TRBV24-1	CATSGVAANEQFF
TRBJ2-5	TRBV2	CASRASSWTGEETQYF
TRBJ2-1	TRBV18	CASSIELGSYNEQFF
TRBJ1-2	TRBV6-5	CASSSPTYGGGGGYTF
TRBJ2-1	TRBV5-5	CASSRRWDSRFHEQFF
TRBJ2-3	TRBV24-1	CATSGPGIAGGTDTQYF
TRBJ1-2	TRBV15	CATSRDVAGRAGYTF
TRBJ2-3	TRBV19	CASSKFIQEPDTQYF
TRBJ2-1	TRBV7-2	CASSFLAGGGEQFF
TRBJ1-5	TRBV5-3	CARSPISDRLYSNQPQHF
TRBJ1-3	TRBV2	CASQTGRIDTIYF
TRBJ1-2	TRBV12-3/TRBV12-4	CATTTVNYGYTF
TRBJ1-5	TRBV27	CASRQGLNQPQHF
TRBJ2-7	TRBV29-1	CSVRPGNYEQYF
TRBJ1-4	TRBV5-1	CASSFGTGNEKLFF
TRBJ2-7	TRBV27	CASSSGTGYEQYF
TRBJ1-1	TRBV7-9	CASRRGSAEAFF
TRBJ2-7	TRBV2	CASSGRDGEQYF
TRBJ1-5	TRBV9	CASSVGQGIPNQPQHF
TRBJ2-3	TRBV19	CASSIWGTDSTDTQYF
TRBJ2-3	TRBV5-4	CASSLDARSTDTQYF
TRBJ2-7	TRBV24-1	CATSDLHRPPDEQYF
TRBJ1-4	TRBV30	CAWSSPGQGEEKLFF
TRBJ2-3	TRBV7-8	CASSRLGISGGALSATDTQYF
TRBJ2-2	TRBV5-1	CASSSGLVGTGELFF
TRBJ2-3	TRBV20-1	CSASEAGGASDTQYF
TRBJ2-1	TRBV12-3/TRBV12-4	CASSLGTRGQFF
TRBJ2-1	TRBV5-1	CASSLGLAGGNNEQFF
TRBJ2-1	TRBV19	CASSTQGGSYNEQFF
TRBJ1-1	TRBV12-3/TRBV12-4	CASTRANTEAFF
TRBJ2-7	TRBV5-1	CASSYRSGGDEQYF
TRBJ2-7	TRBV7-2	CASSTGQGAYEQYF
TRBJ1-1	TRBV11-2	CASSNRRGGYTEAFF
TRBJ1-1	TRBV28	CASRSPGRGTEAFF
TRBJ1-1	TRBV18	CASSATGSTEAFF
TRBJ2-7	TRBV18	CASSPGEAYEQYF
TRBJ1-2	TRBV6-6	CASSAGGGYTF
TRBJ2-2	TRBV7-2	CASSLRGGLELFF
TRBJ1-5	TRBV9	CASSAQGTNQPQHF
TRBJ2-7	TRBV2	CASSERYEQYF
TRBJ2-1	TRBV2	CASSVLGGSYNEQFF
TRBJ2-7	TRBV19	CASSFQQGKSYEQYF
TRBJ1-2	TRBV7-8	CASSYIPRGAGREGYTF